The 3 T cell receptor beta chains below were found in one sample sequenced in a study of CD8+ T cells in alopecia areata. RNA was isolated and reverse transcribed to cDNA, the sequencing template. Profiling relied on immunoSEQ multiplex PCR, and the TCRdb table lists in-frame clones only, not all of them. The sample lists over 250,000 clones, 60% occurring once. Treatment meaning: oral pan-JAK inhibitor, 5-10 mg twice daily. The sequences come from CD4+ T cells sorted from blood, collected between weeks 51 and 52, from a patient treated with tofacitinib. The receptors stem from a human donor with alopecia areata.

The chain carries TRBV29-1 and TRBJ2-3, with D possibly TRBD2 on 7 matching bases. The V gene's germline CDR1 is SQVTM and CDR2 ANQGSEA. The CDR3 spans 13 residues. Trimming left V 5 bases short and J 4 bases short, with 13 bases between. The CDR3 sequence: CSVRGGVADTQYF. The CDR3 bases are TGCAGCGTTCGAGGGGGGGTCGCAGATACGCAGTATTTT.

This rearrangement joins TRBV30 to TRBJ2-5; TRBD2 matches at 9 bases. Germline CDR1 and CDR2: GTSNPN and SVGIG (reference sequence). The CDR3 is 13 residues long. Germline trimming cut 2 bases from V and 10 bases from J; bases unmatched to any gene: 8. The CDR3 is CAWSLIAGDGQYF. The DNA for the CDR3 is TGTGCCTGGAGTTTAATAGCGGGGGATGGCCAGTACTTC.

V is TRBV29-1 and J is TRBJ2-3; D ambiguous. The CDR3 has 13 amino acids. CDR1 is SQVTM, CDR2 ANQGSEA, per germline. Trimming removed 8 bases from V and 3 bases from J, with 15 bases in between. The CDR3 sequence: CSSGRLLTDTQYF. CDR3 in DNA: TGCAGCTCGGGCCGATTACTGACAGATACGCAGTATTTT.